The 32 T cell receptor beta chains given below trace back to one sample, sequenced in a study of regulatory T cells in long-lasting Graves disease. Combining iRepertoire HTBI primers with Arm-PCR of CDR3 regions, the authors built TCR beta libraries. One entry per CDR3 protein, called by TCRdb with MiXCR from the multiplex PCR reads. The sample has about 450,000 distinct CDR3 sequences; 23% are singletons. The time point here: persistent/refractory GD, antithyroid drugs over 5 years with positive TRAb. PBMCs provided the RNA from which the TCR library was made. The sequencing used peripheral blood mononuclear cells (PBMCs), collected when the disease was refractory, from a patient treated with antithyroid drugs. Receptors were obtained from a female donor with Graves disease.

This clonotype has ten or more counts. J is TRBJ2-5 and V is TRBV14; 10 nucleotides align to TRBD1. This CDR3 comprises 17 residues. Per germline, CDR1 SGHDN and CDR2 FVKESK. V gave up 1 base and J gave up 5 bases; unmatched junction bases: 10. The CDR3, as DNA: TGTGCCAGCAGCCAAGGGATCCTGACAGGGGGCAGGGAGACCCAGTACTTC. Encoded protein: CASSQGILTGGRETQYF.

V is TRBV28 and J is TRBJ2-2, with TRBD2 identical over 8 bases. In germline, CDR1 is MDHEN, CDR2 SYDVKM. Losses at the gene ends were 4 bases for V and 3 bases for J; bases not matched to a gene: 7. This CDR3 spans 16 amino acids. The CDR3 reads CASSYPAGVDTGELFF. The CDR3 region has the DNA TGTGCCAGCAGTTATCCAGCGGGAGTAGACACCGGGGAGCTGTTTTTT.

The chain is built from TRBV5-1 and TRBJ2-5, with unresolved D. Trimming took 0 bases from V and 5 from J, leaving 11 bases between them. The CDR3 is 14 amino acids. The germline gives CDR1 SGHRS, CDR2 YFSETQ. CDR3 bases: TGCGCCAGCAGCTTGGAGTGGGGATCGGAGACCCAGTACTTC. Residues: CASSLEWGSETQYF.

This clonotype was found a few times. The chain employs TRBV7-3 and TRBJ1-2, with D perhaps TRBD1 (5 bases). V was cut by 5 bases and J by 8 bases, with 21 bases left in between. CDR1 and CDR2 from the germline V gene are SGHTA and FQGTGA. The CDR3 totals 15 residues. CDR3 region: CASSPTSGQGYGYTF. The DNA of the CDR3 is TGTGCCAGCAGCCCGACGTCCGGACAAGGCTACGGCTACACCTTC.

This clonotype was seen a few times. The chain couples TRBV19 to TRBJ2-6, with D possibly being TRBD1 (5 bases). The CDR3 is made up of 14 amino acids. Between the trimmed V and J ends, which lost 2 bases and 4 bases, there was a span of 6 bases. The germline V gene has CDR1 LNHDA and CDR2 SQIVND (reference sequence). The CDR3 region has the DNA TGTGCCAGTAGTATAAGGGGAGGGGCCAACGTCCTGACTTTC. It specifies CASSIRGGANVLTF.

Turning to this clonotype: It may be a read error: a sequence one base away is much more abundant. The CDR3 loop reads CSAGQGYGYTF. The CDR3 DNA reads as TGCAGCGCTGGTCAGGGCTATGGCTACACCTTC. The genes are TRBV29-1 and TRBJ1-2; D might be TRBD1 (5 bases). Germline V gene data show CDR1 as SQVTM and CDR2 as ANQGSEA. The V end was cut by 7 bases, the J end by 4 bases, with 10 bases between. The CDR3 sequence is 11 residues long.

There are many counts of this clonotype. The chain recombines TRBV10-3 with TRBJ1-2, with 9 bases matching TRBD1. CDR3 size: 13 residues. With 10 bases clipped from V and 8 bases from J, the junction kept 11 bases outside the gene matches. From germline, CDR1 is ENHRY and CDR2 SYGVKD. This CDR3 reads CANTKGQGEGYTF. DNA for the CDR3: TGTGCCAACACTAAGGGACAGGGAGAAGGCTACACCTTC.

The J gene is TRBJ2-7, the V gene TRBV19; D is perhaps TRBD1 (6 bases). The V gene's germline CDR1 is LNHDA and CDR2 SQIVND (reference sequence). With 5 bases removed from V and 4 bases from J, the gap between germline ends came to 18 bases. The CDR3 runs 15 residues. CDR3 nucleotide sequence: TGTGCCAGTAGTCAGAAAGTGACAGGAGCTTACGAGCAGTACTTC. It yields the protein CASSQKVTGAYEQYF.

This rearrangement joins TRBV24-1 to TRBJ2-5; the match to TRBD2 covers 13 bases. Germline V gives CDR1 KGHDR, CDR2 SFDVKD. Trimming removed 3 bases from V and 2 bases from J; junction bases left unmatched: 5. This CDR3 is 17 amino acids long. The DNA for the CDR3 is TGTGCCACCAGTGATAATCCGGGACTAGCGGGACAAGAGACCCAGTACTTC. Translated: CATSDNPGLAGQETQYF.

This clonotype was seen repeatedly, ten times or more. The CDR3 nucleotides are TGTGCCAGCAGTTTAGCCGGGGTAGGCTACACCTTC. Encoded protein: CASSLAGVGYTF. This chain uses TRBV12-3 or TRBV12-4 with TRBJ1-2; D is undetermined. The CDR3 totals 12 residues. V lost 0 bases to trimming and J lost 8 bases, with 7 bases between them.

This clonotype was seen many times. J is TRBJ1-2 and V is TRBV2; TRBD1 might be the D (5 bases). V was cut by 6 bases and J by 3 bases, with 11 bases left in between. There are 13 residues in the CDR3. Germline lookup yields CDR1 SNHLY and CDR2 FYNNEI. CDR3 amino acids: CASSLDSYYGYTF. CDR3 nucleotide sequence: TGTGCCAGCAGCCTCGACAGCTACTATGGCTACACCTTC.

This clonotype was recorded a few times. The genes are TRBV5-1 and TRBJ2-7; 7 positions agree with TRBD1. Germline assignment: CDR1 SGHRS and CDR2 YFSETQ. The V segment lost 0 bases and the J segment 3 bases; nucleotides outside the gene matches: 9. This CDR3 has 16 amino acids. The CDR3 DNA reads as TGCGCCAGCAGCTTGGAGGGGACAGTTGAACTCTACGAGCAGTACTTC. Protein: CASSLEGTVELYEQYF. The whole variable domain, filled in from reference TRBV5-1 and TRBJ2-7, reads KAGVTQTPRYLIKTRGQQVTLSCSPISGHRSVSWYQQTPGQGLQFLFEYFSETQRNKGNFPGRFSGRQFSNSRSEMNVSTLELGDSALYLCASSLEGTVELYEQYFGPGTRLTVT.

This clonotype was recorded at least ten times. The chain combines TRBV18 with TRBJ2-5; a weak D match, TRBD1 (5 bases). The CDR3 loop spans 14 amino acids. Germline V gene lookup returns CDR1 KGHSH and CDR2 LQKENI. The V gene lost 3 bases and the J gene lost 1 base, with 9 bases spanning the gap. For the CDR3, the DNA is TGTGCCAGCTCACCGTCGACAGCCCAAGAGACCCAGTACTTC. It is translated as CASSPSTAQETQYF.

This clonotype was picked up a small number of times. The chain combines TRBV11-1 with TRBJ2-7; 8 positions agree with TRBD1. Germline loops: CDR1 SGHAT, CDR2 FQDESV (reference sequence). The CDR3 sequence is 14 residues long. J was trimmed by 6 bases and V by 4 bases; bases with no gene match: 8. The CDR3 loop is CASSSPGTGAEQYF. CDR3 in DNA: TGTGCCAGCAGCTCCCCCGGGACAGGCGCCGAGCAGTACTTC.

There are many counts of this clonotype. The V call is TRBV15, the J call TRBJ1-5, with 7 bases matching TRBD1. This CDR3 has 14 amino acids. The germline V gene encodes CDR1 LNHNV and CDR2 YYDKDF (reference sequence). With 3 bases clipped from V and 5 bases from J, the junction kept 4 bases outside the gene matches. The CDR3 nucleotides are TGTGCCACCAGCAGGACAGGGAGGGATCAGCCCCAGCATTTT. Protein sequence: CATSRTGRDQPQHF.

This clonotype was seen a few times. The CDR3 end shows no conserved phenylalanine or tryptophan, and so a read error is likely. CDR3 sequence: CAISGENSGANVLTL. The DNA for the CDR3 is TGTGCCATCAGTGGTGAAAACTCTGGGGCCAACGTCCTGACTCTC. J is TRBJ2-6 and V is TRBV10-3; D not certain. The germline V gene has CDR1 ENHRY and CDR2 SYGVKD. Trimming removed 4 bases at V and 0 bases at J, with 7 bases between. CDR3 length equals 15 residues.

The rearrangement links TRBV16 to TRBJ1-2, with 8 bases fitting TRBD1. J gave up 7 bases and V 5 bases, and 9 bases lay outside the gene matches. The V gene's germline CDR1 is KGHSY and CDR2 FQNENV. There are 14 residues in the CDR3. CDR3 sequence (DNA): TGTGCCAGCAGCTCCGGGACAGGAGGGCCTGGCTACACCTTC. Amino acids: CASSSGTGGPGYTF. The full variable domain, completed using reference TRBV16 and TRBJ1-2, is GEEVAQTPKHLVRGEGQKAKLYCAPIKGHSYVFWYQQVLKNEFKFLISFQNENVFDETGMPKERFSAKCLPNSPCSLEIQATKLEDSAVYFCASSSGTGGPGYTFGSGTRLTVV.

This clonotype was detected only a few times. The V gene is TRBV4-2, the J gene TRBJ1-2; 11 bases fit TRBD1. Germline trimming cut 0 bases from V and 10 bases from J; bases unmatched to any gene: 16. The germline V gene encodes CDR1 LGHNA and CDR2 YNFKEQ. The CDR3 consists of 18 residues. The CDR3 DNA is TGTGCCAGCAGCCAAGAATGTACAGGACAGGGGGCGCCTTGTGTCTACACCTTC. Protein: CASSQECTGQGAPCVYTF.

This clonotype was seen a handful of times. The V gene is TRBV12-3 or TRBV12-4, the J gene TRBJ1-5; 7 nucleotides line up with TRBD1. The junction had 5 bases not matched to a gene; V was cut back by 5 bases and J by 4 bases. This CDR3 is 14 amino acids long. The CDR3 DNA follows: TGTGCCAGCAGTGTGACAGGGAGGAATCAGCCCCAGCATTTT. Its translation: CASSVTGRNQPQHF.

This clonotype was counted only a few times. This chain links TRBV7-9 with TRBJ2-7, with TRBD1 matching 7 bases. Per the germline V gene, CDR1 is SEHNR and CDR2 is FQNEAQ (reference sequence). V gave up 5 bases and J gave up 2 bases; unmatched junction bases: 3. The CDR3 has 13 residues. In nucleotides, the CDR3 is TGTGCCAGCAGCAAAACAGGGGCCTACGAGCAGTACTTC. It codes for CASSKTGAYEQYF.

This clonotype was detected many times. CDR3 protein: CASSLSTGINYGYTF. The CDR3 nucleotides read TGTGCCAGCAGTTTATCGACAGGGATTAACTATGGCTACACCTTC. The chain joins TRBV28 to TRBJ1-2; 7 bases match TRBD1. V lost 1 base, J lost 1 base, and 3 bases stayed unmatched. CDR1 and CDR2 from the germline V gene are MDHEN and SYDVKM. The CDR3 has 15 residues.

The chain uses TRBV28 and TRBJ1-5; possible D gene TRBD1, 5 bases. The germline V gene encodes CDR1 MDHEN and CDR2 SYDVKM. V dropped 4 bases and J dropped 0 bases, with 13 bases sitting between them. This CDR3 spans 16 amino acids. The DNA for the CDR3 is TGTGCCAGCAGTTCCTCCGTAGACAGTAGCAATCAGCCCCAGCATTTT. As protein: CASSSSVDSSNQPQHF.

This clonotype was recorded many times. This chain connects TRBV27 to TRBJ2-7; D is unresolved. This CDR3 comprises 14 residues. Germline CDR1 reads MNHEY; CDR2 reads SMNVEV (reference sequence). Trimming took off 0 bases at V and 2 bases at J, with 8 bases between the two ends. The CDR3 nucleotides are TGTGCCAGCAGTTTATCGGTACAACCCTACGAGCAGTACTTC. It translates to CASSLSVQPYEQYF.

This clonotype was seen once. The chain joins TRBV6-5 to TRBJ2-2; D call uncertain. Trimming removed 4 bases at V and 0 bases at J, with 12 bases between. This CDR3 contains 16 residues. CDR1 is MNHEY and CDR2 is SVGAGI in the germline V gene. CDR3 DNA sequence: TGTGCCAGCAGTTCCCTGAGGAGCGCGAACACCGGGGAGCTGTTTTTT. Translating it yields CASSSLRSANTGELFF.

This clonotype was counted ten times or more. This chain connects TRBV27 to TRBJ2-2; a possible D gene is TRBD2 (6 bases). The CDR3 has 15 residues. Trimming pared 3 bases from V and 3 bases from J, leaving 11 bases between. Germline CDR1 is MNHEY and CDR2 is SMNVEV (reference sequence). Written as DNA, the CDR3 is TGTGCCAGCAGTTTCTTCGGGAGTGACACCGGGGAGCTGTTTTTT. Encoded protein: CASSFFGSDTGELFF.

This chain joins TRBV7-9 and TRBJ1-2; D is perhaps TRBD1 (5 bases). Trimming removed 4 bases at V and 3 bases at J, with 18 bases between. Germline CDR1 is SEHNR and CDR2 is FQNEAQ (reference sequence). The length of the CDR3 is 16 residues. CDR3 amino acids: CASSSRQQETHYGYTF. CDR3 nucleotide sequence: TGTGCCAGCAGCTCCCGCCAACAGGAAACTCACTATGGCTACACCTTC.

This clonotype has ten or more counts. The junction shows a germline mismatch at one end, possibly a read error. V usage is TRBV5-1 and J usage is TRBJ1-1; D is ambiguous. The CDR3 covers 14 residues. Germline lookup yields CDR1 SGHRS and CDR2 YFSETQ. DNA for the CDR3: TGTGCCAGCAGCTTAGGAGGGCCGAACACTGAAGCTTTCTTT. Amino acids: CASSLGGPNTEAFF.

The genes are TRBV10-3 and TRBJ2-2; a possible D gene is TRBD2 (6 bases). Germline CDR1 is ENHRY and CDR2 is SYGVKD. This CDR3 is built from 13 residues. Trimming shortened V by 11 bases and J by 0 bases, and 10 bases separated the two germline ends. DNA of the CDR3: TGTGCCGTCGGGACTCCGAACACCGGGGAGCTGTTTTTT. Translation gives CAVGTPNTGELFF.

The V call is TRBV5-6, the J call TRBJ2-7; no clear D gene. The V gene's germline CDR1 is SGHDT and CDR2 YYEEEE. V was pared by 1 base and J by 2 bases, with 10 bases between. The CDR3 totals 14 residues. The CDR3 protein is CASSLWGTTYEQYF. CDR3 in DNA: TGTGCCAGCAGCTTGTGGGGTACCACCTACGAGCAGTACTTC. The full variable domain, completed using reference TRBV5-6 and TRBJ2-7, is DAGVTQSPTHLIKTRGQQVTLRCSPKSGHDTVSWYQQALGQGPQFIFQYYEEEERQRGNFPDRFSGHQFPNYSSELNVNALLLGDSALYLCASSLWGTTYEQYFGPGTRLTVT.

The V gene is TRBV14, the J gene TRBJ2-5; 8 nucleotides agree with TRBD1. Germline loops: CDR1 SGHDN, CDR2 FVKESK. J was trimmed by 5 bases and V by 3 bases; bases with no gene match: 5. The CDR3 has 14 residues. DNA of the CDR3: TGTGCCAGCAGCCACAGGGGGCAAGGGGAGACCCAGTACTTC. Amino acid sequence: CASSHRGQGETQYF. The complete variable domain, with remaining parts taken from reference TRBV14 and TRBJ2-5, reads EAGVTQFPSHSVIEKGQTVTLRCDPISGHDNLYWYRRVMGKEIKFLLHFVKESKQDESGMPNNRFLAERTGGTYSTLKVQPAELEDSGVYFCASSHRGQGETQYFGPGTRLLVL.

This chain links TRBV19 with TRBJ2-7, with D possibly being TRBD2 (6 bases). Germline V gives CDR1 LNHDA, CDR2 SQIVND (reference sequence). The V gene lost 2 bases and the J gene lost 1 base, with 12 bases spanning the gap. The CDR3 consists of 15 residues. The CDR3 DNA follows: TGTGCCAGTAGTATACAGGCAGGGAGGTCCTACGAGCAGTACTTC. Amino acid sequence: CASSIQAGRSYEQYF.

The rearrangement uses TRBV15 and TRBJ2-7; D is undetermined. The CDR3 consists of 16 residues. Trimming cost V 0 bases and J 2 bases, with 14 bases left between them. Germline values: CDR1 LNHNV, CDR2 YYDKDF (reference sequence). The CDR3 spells CATSRDLVIRTYEQYF. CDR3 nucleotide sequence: TGTGCCACCAGCAGAGACCTGGTAATTAGAACCTACGAGCAGTACTTC.